This T cell receptor beta chain was sequenced for a study of shared clonotypes between healthy human individuals. Across the study: Per-donor plates numbered three CD4 naive, three CD4 memory, two CD8 naive and one CD8 memory. Study results and limitations: Sharing of clonotypes among donors was expected to vary with sequencing depth. Compared with clonotypes that all four donors shared, non-shared clonotypes had lower generation probabilities.

All the donors were Caucasian adults who lived in Nashville, Tennessee. Method: immunoSEQ multiplex PCR; TCRdb's copy keeps in-frame clones and lacks some. The data hold approximately 1.5 million clones, with under 99% observed a single time. On this clone: Its specificity is not known.

Per the germline V gene, CDR1 is SEHNR and CDR2 is FQNEAQ (reference sequence). There are 10 residues in the CDR3. The V and J ends lost 11 bases and 8 bases respectively, with 10 bases between them. The specimen sequenced was naive CD4+ T cells sorted from blood. Subset indicated: CD45RA+ positively selected. The clonotype was recovered from a man aged 30-40 years in good health. The rearrangement links TRBV7-9 to TRBJ2-4; D not certain. The CDR3 spells CAWAEDIQYF. The CDR3 DNA is TGTGCCTGGGCCGAGGACATTCAGTACTTC.